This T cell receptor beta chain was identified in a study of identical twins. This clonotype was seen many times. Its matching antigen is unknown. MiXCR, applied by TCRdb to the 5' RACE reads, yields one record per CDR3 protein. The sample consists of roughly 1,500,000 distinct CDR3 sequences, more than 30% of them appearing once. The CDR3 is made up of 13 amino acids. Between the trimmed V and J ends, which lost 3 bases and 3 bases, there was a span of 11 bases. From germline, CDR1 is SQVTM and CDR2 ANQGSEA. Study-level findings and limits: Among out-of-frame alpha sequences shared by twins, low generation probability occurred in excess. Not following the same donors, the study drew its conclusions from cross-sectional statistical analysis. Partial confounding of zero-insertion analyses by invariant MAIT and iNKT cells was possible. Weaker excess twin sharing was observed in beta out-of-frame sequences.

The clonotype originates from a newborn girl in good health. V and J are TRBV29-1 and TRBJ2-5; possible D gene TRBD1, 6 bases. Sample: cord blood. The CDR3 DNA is TGCAGCGTTGACAGGTGGACAGAAGAGACCCAGTACTTC. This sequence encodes CSVDRWTEETQYF.